A selection of T cell receptor beta chains follows, all from one sample in a study of T cells in Graves' hyperthyroidism and ophthalmopathy. TCRdb re-called the multiplex PCR reads through MiXCR, storing one row per CDR3 protein. Of about 480,000 distinct CDR3 sequences in the sample, approximately 15% are singletons; the top ten hold 15% to 20%. Sequencing was carried out using blood. The source of these receptors is a woman aged 18-29 years with Graves' hyperthyroidism. CDR3s include the opening cysteine and the closing phenylalanine or tryptophan. The D gene is left open where the match is weak. Clone size appears in some rows only: once, few, many, or a class for an expanded clone.

V: TRBV11-2; J: TRBJ2-1; size: many; D: TRBD2; DNA: TGTGCCAGCAGCCTTCATATAGCAGCGGGAGAGGGCAATGAGCAGTTCTTC; CDR3: CASSLHIAAGEGNEQFF
V: TRBV25-1; J: TRBJ2-5; size: -; D: TRBD2; DNA: TGTACCAGCAGTGACGAGCGGGAGGGCCGGGAGACCCAGTACTTC; CDR3: CTSSDEREGRETQYF
V: TRBV3-1; J: TRBJ2-3; size: many; D: -; DNA: TGTGCCAGCAGCCAAGATCAGGGGACAGATACGCAGTATTTT; CDR3: CASSQDQGTDTQYF
V: TRBV6-1; J: TRBJ1-5; size: many; D: -; DNA: TGTGCCAGCAGTCTGGCTAGGGGTCGACAGCCCCAGCATTTT; CDR3: CASSLARGRQPQHF
V: TRBV9; J: TRBJ2-1; size: many; D: -; DNA: TGTGCCAGCAGCGAGGGGAATGAGCAGTTCTTC; CDR3: CASSEGNEQFF
V: TRBV6-1; J: TRBJ2-1; size: many; D: TRBD1; DNA: TGTGCCAGCAGTGGGGTTCACAGGGGAAACAATGAGCAGTTCTTC; CDR3: CASSGVHRGNNEQFF
V: TRBV12-3/TRBV12-4; J: TRBJ1-5; size: many; D: TRBD1; DNA: TGTGCCAGCAGTAGAACCGGGACAGGGTTAAATCAGCCCCAGCATTTT; CDR3: CASSRTGTGLNQPQHF
V: TRBV5-1; J: TRBJ1-2; size: few; D: -; DNA: TGCGCCAGCAGCTCTTTCGGGGACACGGCCTCCAAAACCTTTGGCTACACCTTC; CDR3: CASSSFGDTASKTFGYTF
V: TRBV27; J: TRBJ1-2; size: many; D: TRBD1; DNA: TGTGCCAGCAAAACAGGGGTGGGGAACTATGGCTACACCTTC; CDR3: CASKTGVGNYGYTF
V: TRBV5-1; J: TRBJ2-5; size: -; D: TRBD1; DNA: TGCGCCAGCAGCTTGGGGGACAGGGACCCAGAGACCCAGTACTTC; CDR3: CASSLGDRDPETQYF
V: TRBV24-1; J: TRBJ2-3; size: many; D: -; DNA: TGTGCCACCAGTGATTCCCAGGGGAAGGACACAGATACGCAGTATTTT; CDR3: CATSDSQGKDTDTQYF
V: TRBV7-9; J: TRBJ2-2; size: -; D: -; DNA: TGTACCAGCAGCCCCCCAGCGGGCATCACCGGGGAGCTGTTTTTT; CDR3: CTSSPPAGITGELFF
V: TRBV30; J: TRBJ2-2; size: few; D: -; DNA: TGTGCCTGGAGACCCCGGTTTGGCACCCTGAACACCGGGGAGCTGTTTTTT; CDR3: CAWRPRFGTLNTGELFF
V: TRBV6-1; J: TRBJ2-1; size: -; D: TRBD2; DNA: TGTGCCAGCAGTGAAGTTCGTCTTACGGGAGGTTACTACAATGAGCAGTTCTTC; CDR3: CASSEVRLTGGYYNEQFF
V: TRBV13; J: TRBJ1-1; size: few; D: -; DNA: TGTGCCAGCAGCTCAACCACTAACACTGAAGCTTTCTTT; CDR3: CASSSTTNTEAFF
V: TRBV18; J: TRBJ2-5; size: many; D: -; DNA: TGTGCCAGCTCACCATCTGAAGAGACCCAGTACTTC; CDR3: CASSPSEETQYF
V: TRBV30; J: TRBJ1-5; size: many; D: TRBD1; DNA: TGTGCCTGGAGTATATCACGGCCAGGGGGAAAGATCGGGGTTGGTCAGCCCCAGCATTTT; CDR3: CAWSISRPGGKIGVGQPQHF
V: TRBV20-1; J: TRBJ2-1; size: many; D: TRBD2; DNA: TGCAGTGCTAGAGATCCTAGCGGGTGGTACAATGAGCAGTTCTTC; CDR3: CSARDPSGWYNEQFF
V: TRBV5-8; J: TRBJ2-5; size: few; D: -; DNA: TGTGCCAGCAGCTTCGCGGTAAGAGCGGAGGCGACCCAGTACTTC; CDR3: CASSFAVRAEATQYF
V: TRBV20-1; J: TRBJ2-7; size: many; D: -; DNA: TGCAGTGCTAGCGGGAGTGGCTCCTACGAGCAGTACTTC; CDR3: CSASGSGSYEQYF
V: TRBV6-5; J: TRBJ1-5; size: -; D: -; DNA: TGTGCCAGCAGTTACAGAGGGGGAAGTGGTCAGCCCCAGCATTTT; CDR3: CASSYRGGSGQPQHF
V: TRBV2; J: TRBJ2-2; size: many; D: -; DNA: TGTGCCAGCAATCCGGGAGACGCGAACACCGGGGAGCTGTTTTTT; CDR3: CASNPGDANTGELFF
V: TRBV19; J: TRBJ1-3; size: -; D: -; DNA: TGTGCCAGTAGTATATCAGGAAGAGGGGGAAACACCATATATTTT; CDR3: CASSISGRGGNTIYF
V: TRBV19; J: TRBJ2-6; size: many; D: -; DNA: TGTGCCAGTACCCCGGACGCTTACTCTGGGGCCAACGTCCTGACTTTC; CDR3: CASTPDAYSGANVLTF
V: TRBV20-1; J: TRBJ2-1; size: -; D: TRBD2; DNA: TGCAGTGCTAGAGGACTAGCGGGAGTCGGGTATGAGCAGTTCTTC; CDR3: CSARGLAGVGYEQFF
V: TRBV7-8; J: TRBJ2-6; size: many; D: TRBD2; DNA: TGTGCCAGCAGCTTAAGACTAGCGGGAGGCTCTGGGGCCAACGTCCTGACTTTC; CDR3: CASSLRLAGGSGANVLTF